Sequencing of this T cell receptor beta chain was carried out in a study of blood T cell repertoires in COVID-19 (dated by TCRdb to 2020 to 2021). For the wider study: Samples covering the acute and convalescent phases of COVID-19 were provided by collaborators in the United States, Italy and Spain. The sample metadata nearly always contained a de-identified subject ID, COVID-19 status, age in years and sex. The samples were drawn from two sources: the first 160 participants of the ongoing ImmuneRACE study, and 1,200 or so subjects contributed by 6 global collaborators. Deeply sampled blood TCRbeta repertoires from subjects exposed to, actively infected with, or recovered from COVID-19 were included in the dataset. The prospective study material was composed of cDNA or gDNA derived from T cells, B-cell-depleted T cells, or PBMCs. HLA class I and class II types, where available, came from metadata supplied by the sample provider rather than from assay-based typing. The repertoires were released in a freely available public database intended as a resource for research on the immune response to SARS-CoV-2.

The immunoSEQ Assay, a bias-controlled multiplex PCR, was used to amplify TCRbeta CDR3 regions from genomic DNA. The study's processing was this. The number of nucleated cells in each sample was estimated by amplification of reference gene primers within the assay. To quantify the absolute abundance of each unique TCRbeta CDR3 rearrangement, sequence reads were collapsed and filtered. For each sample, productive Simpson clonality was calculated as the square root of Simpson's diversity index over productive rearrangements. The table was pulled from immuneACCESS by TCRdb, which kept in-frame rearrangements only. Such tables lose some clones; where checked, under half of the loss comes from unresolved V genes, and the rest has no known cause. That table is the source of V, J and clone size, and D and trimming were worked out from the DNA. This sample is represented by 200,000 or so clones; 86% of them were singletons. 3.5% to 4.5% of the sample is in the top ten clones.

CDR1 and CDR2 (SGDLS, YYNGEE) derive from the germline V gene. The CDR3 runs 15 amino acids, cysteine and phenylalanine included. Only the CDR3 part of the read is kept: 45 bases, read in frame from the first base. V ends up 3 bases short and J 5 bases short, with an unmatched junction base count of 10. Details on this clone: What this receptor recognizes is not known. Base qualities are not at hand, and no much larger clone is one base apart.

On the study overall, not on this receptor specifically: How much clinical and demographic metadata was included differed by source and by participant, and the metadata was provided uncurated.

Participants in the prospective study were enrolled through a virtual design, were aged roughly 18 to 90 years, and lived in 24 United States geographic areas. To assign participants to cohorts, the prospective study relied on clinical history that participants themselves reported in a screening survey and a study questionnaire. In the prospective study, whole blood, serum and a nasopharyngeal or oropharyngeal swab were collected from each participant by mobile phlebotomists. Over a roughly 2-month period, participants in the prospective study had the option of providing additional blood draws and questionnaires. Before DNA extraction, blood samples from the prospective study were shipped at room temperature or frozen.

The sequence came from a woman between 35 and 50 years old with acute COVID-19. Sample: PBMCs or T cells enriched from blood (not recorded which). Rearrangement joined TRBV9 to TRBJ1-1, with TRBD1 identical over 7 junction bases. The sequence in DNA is TGTGCCAGCAGCGAACAGGGGAGTCTAACAACTGAAGCTTTCTTT. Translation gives CASSEQGSLTTEAFF.